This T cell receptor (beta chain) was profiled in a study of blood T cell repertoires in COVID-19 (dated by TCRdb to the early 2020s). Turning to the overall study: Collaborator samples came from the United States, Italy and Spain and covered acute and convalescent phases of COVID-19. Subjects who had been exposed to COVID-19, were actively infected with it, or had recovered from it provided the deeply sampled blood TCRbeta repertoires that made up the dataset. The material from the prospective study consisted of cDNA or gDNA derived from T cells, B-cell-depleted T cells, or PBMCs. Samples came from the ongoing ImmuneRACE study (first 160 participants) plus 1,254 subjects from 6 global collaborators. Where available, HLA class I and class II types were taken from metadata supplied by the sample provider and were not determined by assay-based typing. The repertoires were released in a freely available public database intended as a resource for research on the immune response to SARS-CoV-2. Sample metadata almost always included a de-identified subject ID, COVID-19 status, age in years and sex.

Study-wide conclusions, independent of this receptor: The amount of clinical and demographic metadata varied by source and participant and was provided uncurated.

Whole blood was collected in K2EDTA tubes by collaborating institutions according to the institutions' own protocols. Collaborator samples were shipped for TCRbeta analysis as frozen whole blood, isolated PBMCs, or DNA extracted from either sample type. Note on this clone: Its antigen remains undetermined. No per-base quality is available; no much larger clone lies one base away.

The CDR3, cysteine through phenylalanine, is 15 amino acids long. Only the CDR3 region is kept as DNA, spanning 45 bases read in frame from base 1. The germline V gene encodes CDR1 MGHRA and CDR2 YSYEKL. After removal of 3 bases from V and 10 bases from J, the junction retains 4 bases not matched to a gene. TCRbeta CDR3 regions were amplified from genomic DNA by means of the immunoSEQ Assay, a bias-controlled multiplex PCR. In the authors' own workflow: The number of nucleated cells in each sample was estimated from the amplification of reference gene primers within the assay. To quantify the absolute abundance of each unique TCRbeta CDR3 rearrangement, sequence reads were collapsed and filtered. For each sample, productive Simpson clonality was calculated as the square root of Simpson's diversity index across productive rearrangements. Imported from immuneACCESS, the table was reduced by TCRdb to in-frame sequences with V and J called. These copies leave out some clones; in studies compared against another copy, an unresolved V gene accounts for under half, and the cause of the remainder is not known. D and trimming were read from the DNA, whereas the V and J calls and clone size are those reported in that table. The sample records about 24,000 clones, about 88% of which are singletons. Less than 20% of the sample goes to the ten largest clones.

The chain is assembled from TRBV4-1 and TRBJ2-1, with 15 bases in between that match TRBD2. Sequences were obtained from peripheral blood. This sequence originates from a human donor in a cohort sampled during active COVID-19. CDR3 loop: CASSHGLAGGDEQFF. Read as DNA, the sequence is TGCGCCAGCAGCCATGGACTAGCGGGGGGGGACGAGCAGTTCTTC.